This T cell receptor beta chain was recorded in a study of control samples from healthy donors and cancer patients (dated by TCRdb to 2020 to 2022). CDR1 and CDR2 (GTSNPN, SVGIG) derive from the germline V gene (reference sequence). Its CDR3 holds 15 amino acids, cysteine through phenylalanine. The entry retains the CDR3 DNA only, 45 bases that are in frame from base 1. Cut back by 0 bases and 0 bases, the V and J ends lie 10 bases apart. The library relied on the immunoSEQ multiplex PCR assay. The table was pulled from immuneACCESS by TCRdb, which kept in-frame rearrangements only. Such tables lose some clones; where checked, under half of the loss comes from unresolved V genes, and the rest has no known cause. For this sample the table gives tens of thousands of clones, of which around 90% were detected only once. The leading ten clones occupy around 15% of the sample. For this clone: The clone's antigen remains unknown. No per-base quality is available; no much larger clone lies one base away.

The rearrangement joined TRBV30 to TRBJ2-3, with TRBD1 as a weak D call on 5 bases. This TCR came from a woman between 70 and 85 years old in good health. Sequences were obtained from blood. In nucleotide form, the sequence is TGTGCCTGGAGTGTAGTAAGGGGAAGCACAGATACGCAGTATTTT. This gives the protein CAWSVVRGSTDTQYF.